The T cell receptor beta chain under discussion was sequenced for a study of blood T cell repertoires in COVID-19. Produced via immunoSEQ multiplex PCR; TCRdb's table is partial and in-frame only. The sample carries some 38,000 clones, nearly 90% recorded once. This CDR3 has 15 amino acids. Germline values: CDR1 SGHRS, CDR2 YFSETQ. The junction had 5 bases not matched to a gene; V was cut back by 3 bases and J by 6 bases. The sample taken for sequencing was peripheral blood. V and J are TRBV5-1 and TRBJ2-7, with 14 bases lining up with TRBD2. This sequence was found in a man aged 55 to 69 with active or convalescent COVID-19. CDR3 nucleotides: TGCGCCAGCAGCTCTCTCGGGACTAGCGGGGGCGAGCAGTACTTC. Protein: CASSSLGTSGGEQYF. The full variable domain, rest sourced from reference TRBV5-1 and TRBJ2-7, is KAGVTQTPRYLIKTRGQQVTLSCSPISGHRSVSWYQQTPGQGLQFLFEYFSETQRNKGNFPGRFSGRQFSNSRSEMNVSTLELGDSALYLCASSSLGTSGGEQYFGPGTRLTVT.